This TCR beta chain emerged from a study of Graves' ophthalmopathy and Graves' hyperthyroidism. If patients had other autoimmune diseases, uncontrolled infections, pregnancy or lactation, they were excluded. The CDR3 is 16 residues long. V was pared by 7 bases and J by 2 bases, with 17 bases between. The germline gives CDR1 MNHNS, CDR2 SASEGT. RNA transcripts served as template for amplifying TCR beta CDR3 sequences. After a first-round RT-PCR with HTBI primers, a second-round multiplex PCR was run. TCRdb ran MiXCR on the multiplex PCR reads and lists one entry per CDR3 protein. Altogether 580,000 or so distinct CDR3 sequences are present, under 45% being singletons, with the ten largest covering about 4.2%.

The clonotype originates from an adult man with Graves' hyperthyroidism. The V call is TRBV6-1, the J call TRBJ1-4, with unresolved D. Sequenced input: peripheral blood or thyroid tissue (not recorded which). CDR3 nucleotide sequence: TGTGCCAGCAACCCCAGTAGGAGGGCGACTAATGAAAAACTGTTTTTT. Amino acids: CASNPSRRATNEKLFF.